One sample yielded the 32 T cell receptor beta chains listed below, sequenced in a study of blood T cell repertoires in COVID-19. TCRdb keeps only in-frame clones here, not all; method: immunoSEQ multiplex PCR. This sample has about 77,000 clones, with roughly nine tenths found just once. The specimen was peripheral blood. The receptors come from a woman aged 80 or over with active or convalescent COVID-19.

V is TRBV7-9 and J is TRBJ2-5, with D possibly matching TRBD1 (5 bases). Trimming removed 1 base at V and 5 bases at J, with 8 bases between. Germline CDR1 and CDR2: SEHNR and FQNEAQ (reference sequence). The CDR3 runs 13 residues. The CDR3 DNA follows: TGTGCCAGCAGCTTAGAGGGGCCGGAGACCCAGTACTTC. As protein: CASSLEGPETQYF.

The chain combines TRBV28 with TRBJ1-2, with a possible D match to TRBD1 (5 bases). This CDR3 has 12 residues. Trimming cost V 3 bases and J 11 bases, with 13 bases left between them. CDR1 and CDR2 from the germline V gene are MDHEN and SYDVKM. The CDR3 is CASSFSRQWYTF. The CDR3 nucleotides read TGTGCCAGCAGTTTTTCGCGACAGTGGTACACCTTC.

The chain is built from TRBV7-9 and TRBJ2-5; D possibly corresponds to TRBD2 (6 bases). V was shortened by 1 base and J by 1 base, with 10 bases between the two germline ends. There are 15 residues in the CDR3. Germline assignment: CDR1 SEHNR and CDR2 FQNEAQ (reference sequence). CDR3 amino acids: CASSLVTGAQETQYF. The CDR3 DNA is TGTGCCAGCAGCTTAGTCACGGGAGCCCAAGAGACCCAGTACTTC.

This chain connects TRBV28 to TRBJ1-4, with unresolved D. The CDR3 spans 11 residues. V lost 5 bases to trimming and J lost 11 bases, with 9 bases between them. From germline, CDR1 is MDHEN and CDR2 SYDVKM. The chain's CDR3 is CASSTGMKLFF. The CDR3 DNA reads TGTGCCAGCAGTACCGGGATGAAACTGTTTTTT.

The chain joins TRBV3-1 (or the pseudogene TRBV3-2) to TRBJ2-2, with 7 bases matching TRBD1. The CDR3 has 15 residues. The junction had 5 bases not matched to a gene; V was cut back by 1 base and J by 6 bases. The V gene's germline CDR1 is LGHDT and CDR2 YNNKEL (reference sequence). CDR3 protein: CASSQGAGGPGELFF. CDR3 nucleotide sequence: TGTGCCAGCAGCCAAGGGGCAGGGGGTCCCGGGGAGCTGTTTTTT.

The genes are TRBV4-3 and TRBJ2-2; 8 positions agree with TRBD1. Germline-derived CDR1 and CDR2 are LGHNA and YSLEER. The CDR3 contains 16 residues. J lost 1 base, V lost 4 bases, and 5 bases had no gene match. The CDR3 here is CASSPGQGLNTGELFF. The CDR3 DNA is TGCGCCAGCAGCCCAGGACAGGGCCTGAACACCGGGGAGCTGTTTTTT.

V and J are TRBV5-6 and TRBJ2-7; no reliable D call. This CDR3 contains 12 residues. Germline V CDR1 and CDR2: SGHDT, YYEEEE. Trimming stripped 4 bases from V and 0 bases from J, with 5 bases between. The CDR3: CASSLSSYEQYF. The CDR3 coding sequence is TGTGCCAGCAGCCTTAGCTCCTACGAGCAGTACTTC.

This chain joins TRBV28 and TRBJ1-1, with D tentatively TRBD1 (5 bases). Per the germline V gene, CDR1 is MDHEN and CDR2 is SYDVKM. The germline V and J ends were trimmed by 8 bases and 4 bases, with 14 bases remaining between them. The CDR3 spans 13 residues. The CDR3 DNA is TGTGCCAGCTATACAGGCTCGATCACTGAAGCTTTCTTT. It yields the protein CASYTGSITEAFF.

This chain links TRBV14 with TRBJ2-7, with D hard to call. This CDR3 has 15 amino acids. From germline, CDR1 is SGHDN and CDR2 FVKESK. Trimming removed 2 bases from V and 0 bases from J, with 11 bases in between. The DNA of the CDR3 is TGTGCCAGCAGCCAAAAGCACGGTAGCTCCTACGAGCAGTACTTC. Its protein is CASSQKHGSSYEQYF. Full variable domain (outside the CDR3, taken from reference TRBV14 and TRBJ2-7): EAGVTQFPSHSVIEKGQTVTLRCDPISGHDNLYWYRRVMGKEIKFLLHFVKESKQDESGMPNNRFLAERTGGTYSTLKVQPAELEDSGVYFCASSQKHGSSYEQYFGPGTRLTVT.

The count of this clone is one. The chain combines TRBV28 with TRBJ1-5, with D maybe TRBD1 (5 bases). The CDR3 covers 13 residues. V dropped 3 bases and J dropped 3 bases, with 6 bases sitting between them. Germline V gene data show CDR1 as MDHEN and CDR2 as SYDVKM. CDR3 loop: CASSFRANQPQHF. The CDR3 DNA is TGTGCCAGCAGTTTCAGGGCCAATCAGCCCCAGCATTTT.

The rearrangement uses TRBV3-1 (or the pseudogene TRBV3-2) and TRBJ2-7; 7 positions match TRBD2. The CDR3 is 13 amino acids. Per germline, CDR1 LGHDT and CDR2 YNNKEL (reference sequence). With 2 bases clipped from V and 6 bases from J, the junction kept 4 bases outside the gene matches. The DNA of the CDR3 is TGTGCCAGCAGCCAATCCCCTAGCGGCGAGCAGTACTTC. Its translation is CASSQSPSGEQYF.

The rearrangement uses TRBV6-4 and TRBJ2-3; 12 nucleotides align to TRBD2. Looked up from germline, CDR1 is MRHNA and CDR2 is SNTAGT. The V and J ends lost 5 bases and 7 bases, in that order; junction bases with no gene match: 7. The CDR3 has 15 residues. CDR3 DNA: TGTGCCAGCAGTCCCCTAGCGGGGGGGATGAATACGCAGTATTTT. It encodes CASSPLAGGMNTQYF.

The chain joins TRBV7-7 to TRBJ2-5; D uncertain. There are 15 residues in the CDR3. Trimming took off 2 bases at V and 0 bases at J, with 10 bases between the two ends. Per germline, CDR1 SSHAT and CDR2 FNYEAQ (reference sequence). The CDR3 DNA reads TGTGCCAGCAGCTTATCACAGATGTACCAAGAGACCCAGTACTTC. Encoded protein: CASSLSQMYQETQYF.

The V and J genes are TRBV4-3 and TRBJ2-1; D gene unclear. V lost 1 base and J 7 bases, leaving 11 bases between the germline ends. This CDR3 spans 14 amino acids. CDR1 and CDR2 from the germline V gene are LGHNA and YSLEER. CDR3 in amino acids: CASSQGLQSNEQFF. The CDR3, as DNA: TGCGCCAGCAGCCAAGGCCTACAGAGTAATGAGCAGTTCTTC.

The genes are TRBV6-5 and TRBJ1-1; 7 bases line up with TRBD1. CDR1 and CDR2 (germline): MNHEY, SVGAGI. This CDR3 spans 13 amino acids. V was pared by 5 bases and J by 5 bases, with 5 bases of the junction left unmatched. The DNA of the CDR3 is TGTGCCAGCAGTCAGGGGGTTTTGACTGAAGCTTTCTTT. It specifies CASSQGVLTEAFF.

In nucleotides, the CDR3 is TGCGCCAGCAGTGAACCAGGCTACACTGAAGCTTTCTTT. Translation gives CASSEPGYTEAFF. The rearrangement links TRBV10-2 to TRBJ1-1, with D uncertain. The CDR3 runs to 13 residues. Trimming took 3 bases from V and 3 from J, leaving 8 bases between them. CDR1 is WSHSY and CDR2 is SAAADI in the germline V gene.

The J gene is TRBJ2-5, the V gene TRBV5-5, with a tentative D call TRBD1 (5 bases). Germline values: CDR1 SGHKS, CDR2 YYEKEE (reference sequence). This CDR3 region has 16 residues. The V and J ends lost 0 bases and 5 bases respectively, with 17 bases between them. The CDR3 DNA follows: TGTGCCAGCAGCTTGGCCAGGGCGGACCTGGGTGAGACCCAGTACTTC. Its translation: CASSLARADLGETQYF. The full variable domain, rest sourced from reference TRBV5-5 and TRBJ2-5, is DAGVTQSPTHLIKTRGQQVTLRCSPISGHKSVSWYQQVLGQGPQFIFQYYEKEERGRGNFPDRFSARQFPNYSSELNVNALLLGDSALYLCASSLARADLGETQYFGPGTRLLVL.

V gene TRBV4-2 combines with J gene TRBJ1-1; D is perhaps TRBD1 (6 bases). CDR1 is LGHNA and CDR2 is YNFKEQ in the germline V gene. The CDR3 sequence is 16 residues long. With 0 bases removed from V and 0 bases from J, the gap between germline ends came to 11 bases. The CDR3 reads CASSQDGTPMNTEAFF. CDR3 DNA: TGTGCCAGCAGCCAAGATGGGACACCGATGAACACTGAAGCTTTCTTT.

The sample holds one count of this clone. The CDR3 sequence: CASSKPDRVTDTQYF. As DNA, the CDR3 is TGTGCCAGCAGCAAGCCGGACAGGGTCACAGATACGCAGTATTTT. V usage is TRBV5-4 and J usage is TRBJ2-3; 8 bases are shared with TRBD1. This CDR3 is 15 amino acids long. J gave up 2 bases and V 4 bases, and 6 bases lay outside the gene matches. Germline-derived CDR1 and CDR2 are SGHNT and YYREEE (reference sequence).

J is TRBJ2-7 and V is TRBV6-5; D is unclear. V was trimmed by 0 bases and J by 5 bases, leaving 14 bases between them. From germline, CDR1 is MNHEY and CDR2 SVGAGI. The CDR3 covers 15 residues. CDR3 bases: TGTGCCAGCAGTTACTCGAGACTCGTGTCCCACGAGCAGTACTTC. It yields the protein CASSYSRLVSHEQYF.

The chain recombines TRBV4-1 with TRBJ2-7; possible D gene TRBD1, 6 bases. The germline V gene has CDR1 MGHRA and CDR2 YSYEKL. The CDR3 is 17 residues long. Trimming took 2 bases from V and 0 from J, leaving 17 bases between them. The CDR3 DNA is TGCGCCAGCAGCCAACCCACAGGGTCCCGGAGCTCCTACGAGCAGTACTTC. Translating gives CASSQPTGSRSSYEQYF.

This rearrangement joins TRBV5-6 to TRBJ2-3, with TRBD2 matching over 12 bases. The CDR3 contains 16 residues. Per the germline V gene, CDR1 is SGHDT and CDR2 is YYEEEE. V shed 2 bases and J 2 bases; nucleotides not matched to a gene: 3. CDR3 DNA sequence: TGTGCCAGCAGCTTAGGGACTAGCGGGTACACAGATACGCAGTATTTT. This codes for CASSLGTSGYTDTQYF.

The chain uses TRBV7-2 and TRBJ2-7; TRBD1 matches at 8 bases. Trimming took 1 base from V and 3 from J; bases not matched to a gene: 5. From germline, CDR1 is SGHTA and CDR2 FQGNSA. The CDR3 runs 15 residues. The CDR3 spells CASSLGGQVDYEQYF. For the CDR3, the DNA is TGTGCCAGCAGCTTAGGGGGACAGGTAGACTACGAGCAGTACTTC.

This chain links TRBV18 with TRBJ1-5; D ambiguous. The CDR3 has 13 residues. Germline loops: CDR1 KGHSH, CDR2 LQKENI. V was shortened by 4 bases and J by 3 bases, with 7 bases between the two germline ends. The CDR3 sequence is CASSLLLNQPQHF. Here the CDR3 DNA reads TGTGCCAGCTCACTCCTACTCAATCAGCCCCAGCATTTT.

The chain uses TRBV28 and TRBJ1-6, with D possibly matching TRBD1 (6 bases). V lost 3 bases, J lost 7 bases, and 10 bases lay in between. There are 14 residues in the CDR3. Germline V gene sequence: CDR1 MDHEN, CDR2 SYDVKM. The CDR3 nucleotides read TGTGCCAGCAGTTTGGGGGGGCGGAATTCACCCCTCCACTTT. Residues: CASSLGGRNSPLHF.

The chain links TRBV20-1 to TRBJ1-1, with D possibly matching TRBD1 (5 bases). With 4 bases removed from V and 3 bases from J, the gap between germline ends came to 6 bases. Looked up from germline, CDR1 is DFQATT and CDR2 is SNEGSKA (reference sequence). This CDR3 has 11 residues. This chain's CDR3 is CSATGYTEAFF. CDR3 in DNA: TGCAGTGCTACAGGGTACACTGAAGCTTTCTTT.

This rearrangement joins TRBV7-8 to TRBJ2-5; the match to TRBD2 covers 10 bases. This CDR3 is 17 amino acids long. Germline trimming cut 2 bases from V and 1 base from J; bases unmatched to any gene: 7. Germline-derived CDR1 and CDR2 are SGHVS and FQNEAQ. The CDR3 spells CASSLSIGTSAQETQYF. CDR3 bases: TGTGCCAGCAGCTTATCTATCGGGACTAGCGCCCAAGAGACCCAGTACTTC.

The chain uses TRBV3-1 (or the pseudogene TRBV3-2) and TRBJ1-1; D is possibly TRBD1 (6 bases). Trimming took 2 bases from V and 11 from J, leaving 12 bases between them. This CDR3 comprises 12 residues. Germline V gene sequence: CDR1 LGHDT, CDR2 YNNKEL (reference sequence). CDR3 loop: CASSQNTGLAFF. CDR3 DNA: TGTGCCAGCAGCCAAAACACAGGGTTGGCTTTCTTT.

The gene calls are TRBV7-9 and TRBJ2-7, with 8 bases lining up with TRBD1. The junction had 3 bases not matched to a gene; V was cut back by 3 bases and J by 2 bases. CDR1 SEHNR and CDR2 FQNEAQ come from the germline V gene (reference sequence). CDR3 length: 14 amino acids. The CDR3 nucleotides read TGTGCCAGCAGCTTCCGGACAGGGACCTACGAGCAGTACTTC. This sequence encodes CASSFRTGTYEQYF.

The rearrangement uses TRBV5-1 and TRBJ1-1, with 9 positions matching TRBD1. The germline CDR1 and CDR2 sequences are SGHRS and YFSETQ. Losses at the gene ends were 7 bases for V and 2 bases for J; bases not matched to a gene: 3. This CDR3 comprises 13 residues. The CDR3 region has the DNA TGCGCCAGCGGACAGGGGATCAACACTGAAGCTTTCTTT. Protein product: CASGQGINTEAFF. The variable domain in full, with the rest retrieved from reference TRBV5-1 and TRBJ1-1, is KAGVTQTPRYLIKTRGQQVTLSCSPISGHRSVSWYQQTPGQGLQFLFEYFSETQRNKGNFPGRFSGRQFSNSRSEMNVSTLELGDSALYLCASGQGINTEAFFGQGTRLTVV.

V usage is TRBV20-1 and J usage is TRBJ2-7; D is perhaps TRBD2 (5 bases). Germline values: CDR1 DFQATT, CDR2 SNEGSKA (reference sequence). The CDR3 loop spans 11 amino acids. Trimming stripped 6 bases from V and 4 bases from J, with 10 bases between. The CDR3 DNA is TGCAGTGCCTCAGGAGGATACGAGCAGTACTTC. Encoded protein: CSASGGYEQYF.

As regards this clone: At one of its ends the junction is not consistent with the germline gene, which may arise from a read error. The V call is TRBV10-3, the J call TRBJ1-2, with D unresolved. The CDR3 consists of 12 residues. From germline, CDR1 is ENHRY and CDR2 SYGVKD. This chain's CDR3 is CAIPGRTYGHTF. The CDR3, as DNA: TGTGCCATCCCCGGGAGAACATATGGCCACACCTTC.